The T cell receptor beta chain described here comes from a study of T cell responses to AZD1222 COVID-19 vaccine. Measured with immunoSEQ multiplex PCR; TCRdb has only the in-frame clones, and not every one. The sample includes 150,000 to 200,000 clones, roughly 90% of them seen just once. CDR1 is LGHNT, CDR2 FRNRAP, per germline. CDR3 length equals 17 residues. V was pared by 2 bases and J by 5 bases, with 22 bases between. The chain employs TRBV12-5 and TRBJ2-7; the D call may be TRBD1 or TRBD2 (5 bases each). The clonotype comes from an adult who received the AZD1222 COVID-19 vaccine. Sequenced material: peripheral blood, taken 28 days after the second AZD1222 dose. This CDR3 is CASGLLTGSGSVNEQYF. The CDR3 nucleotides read TGTGCTAGTGGTTTGTTGACGGGATCAGGGTCAGTCAACGAGCAGTACTTC.